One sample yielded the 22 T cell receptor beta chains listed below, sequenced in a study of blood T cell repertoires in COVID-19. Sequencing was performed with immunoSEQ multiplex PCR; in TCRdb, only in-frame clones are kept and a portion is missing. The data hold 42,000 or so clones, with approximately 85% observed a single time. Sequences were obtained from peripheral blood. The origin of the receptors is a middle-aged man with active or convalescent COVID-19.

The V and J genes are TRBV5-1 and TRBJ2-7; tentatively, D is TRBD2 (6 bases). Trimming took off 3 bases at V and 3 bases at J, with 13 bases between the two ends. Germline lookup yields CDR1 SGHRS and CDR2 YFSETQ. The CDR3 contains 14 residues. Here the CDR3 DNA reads TGCGCCAGCAGCTACCGGGACGGGGGCTACGAGCAGTACTTC. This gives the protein CASSYRDGGYEQYF.

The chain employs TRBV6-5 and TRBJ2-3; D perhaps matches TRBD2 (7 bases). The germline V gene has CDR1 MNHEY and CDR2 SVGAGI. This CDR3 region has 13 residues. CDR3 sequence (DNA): TGTGGCTCGGGGGGCGGCGTCGCAGATACGCAGTATTTT. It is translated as CGSGGGVADTQYF.

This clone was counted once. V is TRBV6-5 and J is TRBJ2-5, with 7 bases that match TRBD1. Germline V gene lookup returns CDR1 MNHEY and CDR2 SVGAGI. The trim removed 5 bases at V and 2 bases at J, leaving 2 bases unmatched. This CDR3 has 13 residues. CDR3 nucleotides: TGTGCCAGCAGTCGGACAGGACAAGAGACCCAGTACTTC. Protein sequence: CASSRTGQETQYF.

CDR3 region: CASMGIGGTEAFF. As DNA, the CDR3 is TGTGCCAGTATGGGGATCGGAGGAACTGAAGCTTTCTTT. This chain joins TRBV6-5 and TRBJ1-1; D gene uncertain. There are 13 residues in the CDR3. Trimming left V 9 bases short and J 5 bases short, with 16 bases between. Germline CDR1 reads MNHEY; CDR2 reads SVGAGI.

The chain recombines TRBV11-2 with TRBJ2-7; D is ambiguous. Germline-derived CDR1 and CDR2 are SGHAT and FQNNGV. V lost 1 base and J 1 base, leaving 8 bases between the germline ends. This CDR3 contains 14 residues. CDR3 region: CASSLASWSYEQYF. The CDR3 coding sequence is TGTGCCAGCAGCTTAGCTAGTTGGTCCTACGAGCAGTACTTC. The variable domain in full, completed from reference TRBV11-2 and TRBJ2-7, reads EAGVAQSPRYKIIEKRQSVAFWCNPISGHATLYWYQQILGQGPKLLIQFQNNGVVDDSQLPKDRFSAERLKGVDSTLKIQPAKLEDSAVYLCASSLASWSYEQYFGPGTRLTVT.

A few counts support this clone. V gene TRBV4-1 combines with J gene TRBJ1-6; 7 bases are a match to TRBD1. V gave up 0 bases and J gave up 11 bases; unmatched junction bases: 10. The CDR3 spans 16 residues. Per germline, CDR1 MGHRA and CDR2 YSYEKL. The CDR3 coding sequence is TGCGCCAGCAGCCAAGATCAGACAGGGAAGTTTCCACCCCTCCACTTT. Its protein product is CASSQDQTGKFPPLHF.

CDR3 DNA: TGTGCCAGCAGTTACACCGGGGCTGGAAACACCATATATTTT. Translation: CASSYTGAGNTIYF. The V call is TRBV6-2 or TRBV6-3, the J call TRBJ1-3; no reliable D call. CDR1 and CDR2 (germline): MNHEY, SVGEGT. V lost 2 bases and J 2 bases, leaving 7 bases between the germline ends. The CDR3 has 14 residues.

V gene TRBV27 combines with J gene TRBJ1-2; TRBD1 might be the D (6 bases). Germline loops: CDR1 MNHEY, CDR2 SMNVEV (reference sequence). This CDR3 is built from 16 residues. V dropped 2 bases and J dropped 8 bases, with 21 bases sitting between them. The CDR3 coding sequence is TGTGCCAGCAGTTTAACGTGGATGGAAGCAGGGGAAGGCTACACCTTC. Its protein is CASSLTWMEAGEGYTF.

CDR3 bases: TGTGCCAGCAGCAGTGCTGGGGCGGCCGGGGAGCTGTTTTTT. Protein product: CASSSAGAAGELFF. The chain carries TRBV2 and TRBJ2-2; D possibly corresponds to TRBD1 (5 bases). Germline lookup yields CDR1 SNHLY and CDR2 FYNNEI. The V and J ends lost 6 bases and 6 bases respectively, with 14 bases between them. The length of the CDR3 is 14 residues.

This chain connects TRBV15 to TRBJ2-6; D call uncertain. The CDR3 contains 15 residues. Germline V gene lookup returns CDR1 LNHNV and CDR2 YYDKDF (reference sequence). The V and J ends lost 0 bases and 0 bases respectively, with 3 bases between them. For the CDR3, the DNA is TGTGCCACCAGCAGAGATCTCTCTGGGGCCAACGTCCTGACTTTC. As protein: CATSRDLSGANVLTF.

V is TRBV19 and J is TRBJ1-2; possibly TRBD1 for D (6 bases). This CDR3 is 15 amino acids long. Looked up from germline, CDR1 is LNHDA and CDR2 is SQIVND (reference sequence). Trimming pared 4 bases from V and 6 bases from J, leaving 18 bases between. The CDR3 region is CASSSFRQDLNGYTF. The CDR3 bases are TGTGCCAGTAGTAGCTTTCGACAGGACTTAAATGGCTACACCTTC.

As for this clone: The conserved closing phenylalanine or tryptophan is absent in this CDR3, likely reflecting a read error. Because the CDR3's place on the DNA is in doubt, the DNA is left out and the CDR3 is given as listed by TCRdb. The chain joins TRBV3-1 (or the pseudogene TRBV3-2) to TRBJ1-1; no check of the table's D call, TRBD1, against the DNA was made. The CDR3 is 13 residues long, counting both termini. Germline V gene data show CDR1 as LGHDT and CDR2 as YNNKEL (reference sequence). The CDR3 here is CASSQSLGTGLSL.

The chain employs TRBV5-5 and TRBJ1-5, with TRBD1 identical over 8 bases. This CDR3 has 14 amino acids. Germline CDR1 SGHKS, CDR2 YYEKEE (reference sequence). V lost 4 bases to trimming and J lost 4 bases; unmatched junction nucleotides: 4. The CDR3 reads CASSLDRGNQPQHF. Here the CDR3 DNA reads TGTGCCAGCAGCCTTGACAGGGGTAATCAGCCCCAGCATTTT.

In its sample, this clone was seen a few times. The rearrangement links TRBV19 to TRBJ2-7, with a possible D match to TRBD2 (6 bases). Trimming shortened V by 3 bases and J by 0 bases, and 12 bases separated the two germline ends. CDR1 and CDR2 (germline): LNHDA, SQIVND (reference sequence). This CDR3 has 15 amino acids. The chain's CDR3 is CASSMQRVHSYEQYF. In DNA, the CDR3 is TGTGCCAGTAGTATGCAGCGGGTTCACTCCTACGAGCAGTACTTC. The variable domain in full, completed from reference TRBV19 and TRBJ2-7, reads DGGITQSPKYLFRKEGQNVTLSCEQNLNHDAMYWYRQDPGQGLRLIYYSQIVNDFQKGDIAEGYSVSREKKESFPLTVTSAQKNPTAFYLCASSMQRVHSYEQYFGPGTRLTVT.

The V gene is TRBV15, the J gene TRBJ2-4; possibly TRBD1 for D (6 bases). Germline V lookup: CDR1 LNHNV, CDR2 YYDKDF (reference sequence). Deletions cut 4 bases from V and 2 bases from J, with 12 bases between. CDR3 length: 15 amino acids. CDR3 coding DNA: TGTGCCACCAGCACCGCGGACAGTTCCAAAAACATTCAGTACTTC. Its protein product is CATSTADSSKNIQYF.

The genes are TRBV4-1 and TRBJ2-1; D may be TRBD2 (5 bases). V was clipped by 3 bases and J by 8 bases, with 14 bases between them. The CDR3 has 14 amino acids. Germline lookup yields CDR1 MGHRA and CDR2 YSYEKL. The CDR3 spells CASSHGRPRDEQFF. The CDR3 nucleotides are TGCGCCAGCAGCCATGGACGGCCGAGGGATGAGCAGTTCTTC.

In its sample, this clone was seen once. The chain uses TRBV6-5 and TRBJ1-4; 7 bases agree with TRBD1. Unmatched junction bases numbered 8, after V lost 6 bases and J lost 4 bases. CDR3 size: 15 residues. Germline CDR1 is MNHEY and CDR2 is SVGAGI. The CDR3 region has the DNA TGTGCCAGCAGGTCGGGGGCAGGGGGTAATGAAAAACTGTTTTTT. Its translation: CASRSGAGGNEKLFF.

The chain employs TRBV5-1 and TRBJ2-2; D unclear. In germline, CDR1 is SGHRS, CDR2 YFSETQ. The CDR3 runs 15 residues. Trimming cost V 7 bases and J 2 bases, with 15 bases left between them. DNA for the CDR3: TGCGCCAGCTGCCCCCAGTCCTCCAACACCGGGGAGCTGTTTTTT. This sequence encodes CASCPQSSNTGELFF.

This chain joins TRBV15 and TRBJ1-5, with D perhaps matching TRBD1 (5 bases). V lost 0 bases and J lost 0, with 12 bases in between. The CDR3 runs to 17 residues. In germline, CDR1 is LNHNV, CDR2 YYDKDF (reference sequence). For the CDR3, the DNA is TGTGCCACCAGCAGAGATGGTAGGGGATTTAGCAATCAGCCCCAGCATTTT. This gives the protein CATSRDGRGFSNQPQHF.

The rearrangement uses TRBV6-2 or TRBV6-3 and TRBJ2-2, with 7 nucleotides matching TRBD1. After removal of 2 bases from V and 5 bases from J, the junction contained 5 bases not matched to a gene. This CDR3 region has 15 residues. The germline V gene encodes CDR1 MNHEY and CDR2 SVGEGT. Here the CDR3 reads CASSYISGGTGELFF. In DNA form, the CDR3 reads TGTGCCAGCAGTTACATCTCAGGGGGAACCGGGGAGCTGTTTTTT.

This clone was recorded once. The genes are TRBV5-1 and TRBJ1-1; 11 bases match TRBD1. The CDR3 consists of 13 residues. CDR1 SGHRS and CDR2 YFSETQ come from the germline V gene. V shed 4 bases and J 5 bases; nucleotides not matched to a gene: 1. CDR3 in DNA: TGCGCCAGCAGCCGGGACAGGGGGACTGAAGCTTTCTTT. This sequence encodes CASSRDRGTEAFF.

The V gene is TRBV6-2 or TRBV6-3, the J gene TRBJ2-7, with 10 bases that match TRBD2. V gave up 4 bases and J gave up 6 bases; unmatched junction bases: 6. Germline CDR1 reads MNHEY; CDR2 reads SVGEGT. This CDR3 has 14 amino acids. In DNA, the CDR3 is TGTGCCAGCAGTTCTCTAGCGGGAGTACGCGAGCAGTACTTC. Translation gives CASSSLAGVREQYF.